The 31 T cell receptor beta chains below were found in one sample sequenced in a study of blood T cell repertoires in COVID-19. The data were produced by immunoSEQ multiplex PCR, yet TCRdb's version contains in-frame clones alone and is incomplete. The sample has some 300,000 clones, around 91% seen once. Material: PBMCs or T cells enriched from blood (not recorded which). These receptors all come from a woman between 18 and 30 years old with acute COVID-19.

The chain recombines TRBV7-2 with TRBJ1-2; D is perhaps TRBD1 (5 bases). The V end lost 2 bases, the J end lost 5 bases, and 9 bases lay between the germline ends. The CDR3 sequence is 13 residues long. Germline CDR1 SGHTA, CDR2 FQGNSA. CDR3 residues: CASSLRGGYGYTF. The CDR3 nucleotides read TGTGCCAGCAGCTTAAGGGGCGGATATGGCTACACCTTC.

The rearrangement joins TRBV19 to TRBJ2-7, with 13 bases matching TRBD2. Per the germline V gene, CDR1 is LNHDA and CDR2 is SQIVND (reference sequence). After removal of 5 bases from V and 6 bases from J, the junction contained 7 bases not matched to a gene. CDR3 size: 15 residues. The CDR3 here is CASSLRTSGSIEQYF. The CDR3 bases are TGTGCCAGTAGTCTGAGGACTAGCGGGAGCATCGAGCAGTACTTC.

DNA for the CDR3: TGTGCCAGCACCCCCTCCAGGGGAAACACAGATACGCAGTATTTT. Its protein is CASTPSRGNTDTQYF. The chain couples TRBV9 to TRBJ2-3; maybe TRBD1 (6 bases). V lost 6 bases and J lost 2, with 16 bases in between. This CDR3 has 15 residues. CDR1 and CDR2 from the germline V gene are SGDLS and YYNGEE.

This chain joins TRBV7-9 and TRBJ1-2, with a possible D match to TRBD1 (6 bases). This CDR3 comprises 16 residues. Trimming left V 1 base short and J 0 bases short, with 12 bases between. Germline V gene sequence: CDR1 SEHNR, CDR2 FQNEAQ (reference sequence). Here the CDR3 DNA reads TGTGCCAGCAGCTTAGGTGGACAGCAATCTAACTATGGCTACACCTTC. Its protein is CASSLGGQQSNYGYTF.

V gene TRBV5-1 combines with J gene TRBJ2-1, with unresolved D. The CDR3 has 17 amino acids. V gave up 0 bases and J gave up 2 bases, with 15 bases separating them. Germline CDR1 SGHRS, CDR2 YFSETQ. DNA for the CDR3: TGCGCCAGCAGCTTGGATGCCTTAATCACACCCTACAATGAGCAGTTCTTC. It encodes CASSLDALITPYNEQFF.

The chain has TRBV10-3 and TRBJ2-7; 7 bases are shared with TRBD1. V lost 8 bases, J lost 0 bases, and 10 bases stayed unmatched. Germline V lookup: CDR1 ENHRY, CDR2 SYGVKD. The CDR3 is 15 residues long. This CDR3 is CAIRLTGAPSYEQYF. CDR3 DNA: TGTGCCATCCGGCTCACAGGGGCACCCTCCTACGAGCAGTACTTC.

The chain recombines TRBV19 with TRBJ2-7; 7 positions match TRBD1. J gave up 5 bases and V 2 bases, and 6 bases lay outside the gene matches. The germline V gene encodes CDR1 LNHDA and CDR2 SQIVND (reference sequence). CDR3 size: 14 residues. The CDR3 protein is CASSITGTANEQYF. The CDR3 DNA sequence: TGTGCCAGTAGTATAACCGGGACAGCGAACGAGCAGTACTTC.

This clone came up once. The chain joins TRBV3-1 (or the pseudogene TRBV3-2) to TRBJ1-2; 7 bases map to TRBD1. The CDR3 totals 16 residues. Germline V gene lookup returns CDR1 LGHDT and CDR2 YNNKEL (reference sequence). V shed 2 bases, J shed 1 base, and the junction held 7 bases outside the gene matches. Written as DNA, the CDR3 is TGTGCCAGCAGCCAAACAACTACAGGGGTTAACTATGGCTACACCTTC. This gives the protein CASSQTTTGVNYGYTF.

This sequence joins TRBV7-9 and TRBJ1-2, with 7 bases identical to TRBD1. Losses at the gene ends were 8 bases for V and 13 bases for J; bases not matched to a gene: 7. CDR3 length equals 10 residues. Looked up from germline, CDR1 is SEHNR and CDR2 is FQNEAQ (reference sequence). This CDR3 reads CASGTGVSTF. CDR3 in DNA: TGTGCCAGCGGAACAGGGGTGTCCACCTTC.

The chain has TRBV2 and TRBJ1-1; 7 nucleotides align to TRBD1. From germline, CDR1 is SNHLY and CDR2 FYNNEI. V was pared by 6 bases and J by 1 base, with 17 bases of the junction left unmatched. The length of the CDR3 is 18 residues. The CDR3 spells CASRSQGGSILKNTEAFF. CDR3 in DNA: TGTGCCAGCAGGTCCCAGGGGGGATCTATTTTAAAGAACACTGAAGCTTTCTTT.

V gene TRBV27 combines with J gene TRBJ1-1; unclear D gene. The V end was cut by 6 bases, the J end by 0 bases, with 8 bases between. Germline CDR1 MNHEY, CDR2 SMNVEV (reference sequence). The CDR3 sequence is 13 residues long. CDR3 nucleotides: TGTGCCAGCAGGCCGGGGATGAACACTGAAGCTTTCTTT. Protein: CASRPGMNTEAFF.

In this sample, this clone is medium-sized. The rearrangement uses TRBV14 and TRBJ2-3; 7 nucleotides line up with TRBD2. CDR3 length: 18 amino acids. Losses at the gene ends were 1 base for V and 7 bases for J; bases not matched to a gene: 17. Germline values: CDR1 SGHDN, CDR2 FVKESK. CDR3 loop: CASSQGVSAGSLSHTQYF. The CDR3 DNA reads TGTGCCAGCAGCCAAGGAGTTTCAGCGGGGTCCCTTAGTCATACGCAGTATTTT.

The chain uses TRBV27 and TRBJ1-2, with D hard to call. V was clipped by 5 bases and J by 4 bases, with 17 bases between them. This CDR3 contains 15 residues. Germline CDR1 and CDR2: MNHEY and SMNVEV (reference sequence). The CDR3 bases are TGTGCCAGCAGTCCCCGTAATACAGCAGTCTATGGCTACACCTTC. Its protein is CASSPRNTAVYGYTF.

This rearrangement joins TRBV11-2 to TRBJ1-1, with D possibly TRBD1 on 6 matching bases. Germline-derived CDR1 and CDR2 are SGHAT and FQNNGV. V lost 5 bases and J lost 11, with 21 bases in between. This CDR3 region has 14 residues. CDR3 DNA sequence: TGTGCCAGCAGCCGACAAGGGACAACCCGGAGGGCTTTCTTT. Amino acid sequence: CASSRQGTTRRAFF.

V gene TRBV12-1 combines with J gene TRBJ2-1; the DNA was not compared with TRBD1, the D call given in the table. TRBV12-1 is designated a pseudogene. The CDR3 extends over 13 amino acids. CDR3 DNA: TGTGCCAGCAGCCCCGACCAGGACAATGAGCAGTTCTTC. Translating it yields CASSPDQDNEQFF.

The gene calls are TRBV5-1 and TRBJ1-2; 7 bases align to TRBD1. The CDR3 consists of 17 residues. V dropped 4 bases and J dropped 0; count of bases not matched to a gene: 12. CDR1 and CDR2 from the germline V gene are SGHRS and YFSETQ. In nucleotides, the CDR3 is TGCGCCAGCAGCGAAGTTCCGGGACAGCTAGCTAACTATGGCTACACCTTC. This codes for CASSEVPGQLANYGYTF.

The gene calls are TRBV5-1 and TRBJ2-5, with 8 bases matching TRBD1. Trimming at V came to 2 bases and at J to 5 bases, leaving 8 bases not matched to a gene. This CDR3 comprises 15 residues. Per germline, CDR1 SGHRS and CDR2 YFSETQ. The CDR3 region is CASSFSTGAQETQYF. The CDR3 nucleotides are TGCGCCAGCAGCTTCTCGACAGGGGCACAGGAGACCCAGTACTTC.

CDR3 sequence: CASGTSGNFDEQYF. DNA for the CDR3: TGTGCCAGTGGGACTAGCGGGAATTTTGACGAGCAGTACTTC. The V gene is TRBV28, the J gene TRBJ2-7; 13 positions agree with TRBD2. Germline CDR1 MDHEN, CDR2 SYDVKM. The CDR3 extends over 14 amino acids. J gave up 5 bases and V 9 bases, and 7 bases lay outside the gene matches.

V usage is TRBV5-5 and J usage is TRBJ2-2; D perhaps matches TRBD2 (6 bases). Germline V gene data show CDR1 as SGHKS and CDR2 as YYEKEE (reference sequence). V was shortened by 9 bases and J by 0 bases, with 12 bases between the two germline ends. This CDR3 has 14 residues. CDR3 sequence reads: CATTWGANTGELFF. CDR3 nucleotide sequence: TGTGCCACAACATGGGGGGCGAACACCGGGGAGCTGTTTTTT.

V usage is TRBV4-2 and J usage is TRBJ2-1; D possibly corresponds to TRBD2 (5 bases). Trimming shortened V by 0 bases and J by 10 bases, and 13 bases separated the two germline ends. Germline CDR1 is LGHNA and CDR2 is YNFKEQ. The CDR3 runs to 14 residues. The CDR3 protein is CASSQEASPREQFF. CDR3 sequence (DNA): TGTGCCAGCAGCCAAGAAGCTAGCCCGAGGGAGCAGTTCTTC.

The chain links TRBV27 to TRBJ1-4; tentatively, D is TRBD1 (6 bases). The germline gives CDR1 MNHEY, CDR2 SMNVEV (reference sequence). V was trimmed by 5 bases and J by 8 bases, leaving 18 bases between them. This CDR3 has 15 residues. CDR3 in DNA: TGTGCCAGCAGTACCTTCACAGGGCGAGGGGAAAAACTGTTTTTT. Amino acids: CASSTFTGRGEKLFF.

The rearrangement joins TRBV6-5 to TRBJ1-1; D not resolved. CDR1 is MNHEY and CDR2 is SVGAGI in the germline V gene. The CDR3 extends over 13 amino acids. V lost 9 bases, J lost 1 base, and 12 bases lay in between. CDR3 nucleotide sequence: TGTGCCAGTCAGTTGCAACCGAACACTGAAGCTTTCTTT. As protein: CASQLQPNTEAFF.

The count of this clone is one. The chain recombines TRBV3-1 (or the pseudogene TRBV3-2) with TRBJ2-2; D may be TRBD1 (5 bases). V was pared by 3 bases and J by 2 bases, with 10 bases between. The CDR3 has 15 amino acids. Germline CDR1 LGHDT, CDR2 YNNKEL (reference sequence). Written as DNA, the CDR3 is TGTGCCAGCAGCCAGATAGGGGAAAACACCGGGGAGCTGTTTTTT. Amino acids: CASSQIGENTGELFF.

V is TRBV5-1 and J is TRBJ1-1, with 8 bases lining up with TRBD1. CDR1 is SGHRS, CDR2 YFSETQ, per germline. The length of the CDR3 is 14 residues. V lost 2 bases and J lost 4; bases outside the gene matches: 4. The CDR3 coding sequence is TGCGCCAGCAGCTTCGGACAGGGCGCCACTGAAGCTTTCTTT. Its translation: CASSFGQGATEAFF.

The CDR3 sequence: CSVGGYGYTF. CDR3 DNA: TGCAGCGTTGGAGGCTATGGCTACACCTTC. V usage is TRBV29-1 and J usage is TRBJ1-2, with unresolved D. The CDR3 is 10 amino acids. The V and J ends lost 4 bases and 4 bases respectively, with 4 bases between them. The germline gives CDR1 SQVTM, CDR2 ANQGSEA.

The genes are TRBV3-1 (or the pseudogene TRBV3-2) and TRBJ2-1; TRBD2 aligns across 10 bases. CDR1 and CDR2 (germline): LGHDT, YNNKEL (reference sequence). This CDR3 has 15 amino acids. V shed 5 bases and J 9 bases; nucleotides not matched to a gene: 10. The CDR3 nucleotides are TGTGCCAGCAGCACTTGGAGCGGGAGGGCCTCTGAGCAGTTCTTC. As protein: CASSTWSGRASEQFF.

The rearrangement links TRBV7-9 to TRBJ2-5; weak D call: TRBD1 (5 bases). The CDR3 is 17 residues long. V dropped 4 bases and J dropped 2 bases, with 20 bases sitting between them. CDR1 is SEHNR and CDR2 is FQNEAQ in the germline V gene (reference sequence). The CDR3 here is CASSSPPRQRNQETQYF. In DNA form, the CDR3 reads TGTGCCAGCAGCTCGCCGCCGCGACAGAGGAATCAAGAGACCCAGTACTTC.

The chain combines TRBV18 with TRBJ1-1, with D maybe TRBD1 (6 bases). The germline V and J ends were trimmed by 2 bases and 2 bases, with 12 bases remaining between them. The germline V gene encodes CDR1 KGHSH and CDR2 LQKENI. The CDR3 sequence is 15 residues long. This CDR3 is CASSPEQGTNTEAFF. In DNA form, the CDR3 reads TGTGCCAGCTCACCAGAACAGGGAACCAACACTGAAGCTTTCTTT.

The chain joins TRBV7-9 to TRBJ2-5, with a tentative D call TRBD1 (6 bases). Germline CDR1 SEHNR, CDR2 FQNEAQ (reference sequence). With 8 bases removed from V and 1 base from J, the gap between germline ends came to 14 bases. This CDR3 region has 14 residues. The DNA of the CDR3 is TGTGCCAGCCACCTGACAGGACCCCAAGAGACCCAGTACTTC. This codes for CASHLTGPQETQYF. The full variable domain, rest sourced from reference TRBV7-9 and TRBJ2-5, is DTGVSQNPRHKITKRGQNVTFRCDPISEHNRLYWYRQTLGQGPEFLTYFQNEAQLEKSRLLSDRFSAERPKGSFSTLEIQRTEQGDSAMYLCASHLTGPQETQYFGPGTRLLVL.

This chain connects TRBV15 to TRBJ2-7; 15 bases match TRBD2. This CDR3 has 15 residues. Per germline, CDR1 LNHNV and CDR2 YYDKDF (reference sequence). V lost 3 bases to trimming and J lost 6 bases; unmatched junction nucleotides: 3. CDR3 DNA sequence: TGTGCCACCAGCAGGGGACTAGCGGGAGGTGGCGAGCAGTACTTC. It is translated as CATSRGLAGGGEQYF.

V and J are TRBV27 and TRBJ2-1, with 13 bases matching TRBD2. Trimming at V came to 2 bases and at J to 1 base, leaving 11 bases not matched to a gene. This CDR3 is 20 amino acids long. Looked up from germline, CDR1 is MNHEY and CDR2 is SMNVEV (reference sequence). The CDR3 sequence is CASSLSEGLAGIGSYNEQFF. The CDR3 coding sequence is TGTGCCAGCAGTTTAAGTGAGGGACTAGCGGGAATTGGGTCCTACAATGAGCAGTTCTTC.